This T cell receptor (beta chain) was observed in a study of CXCR3-negative and CXCR3-positive naive CD8 T cells. Overall study results and limits: Upon cryopreservation, CXCR3 expression partially decreased, and most assays used fresh PBMCs. High diversity, comparable across both naive subsets, contrasted with much lower diversity in memory CD8+ cells.

This CDR3 contains 16 residues. Germline V CDR1 and CDR2: PRHDT, FYEKMQ (reference sequence). On this clonotype: The antigen is unknown.

All TRB cDNA libraries came from 5' RACE performed with UMI labels. Each CDR3 protein gets one entry in TCRdb, which reprocessed the 5' RACE reads and gives no DNA. The sample features 43,000 or so distinct CDR3 sequences, with over 8.5% in its top ten. The sample consisted of memory CD8+ T cells from blood. The chain combines TRBV13 with TRBJ1-1. The source of this sequence is a human donor in good health. Some clones in this sample may be carry-over from other donors' samples. CDR3 sequence reads: CASSLGLQGLSTEAFF.